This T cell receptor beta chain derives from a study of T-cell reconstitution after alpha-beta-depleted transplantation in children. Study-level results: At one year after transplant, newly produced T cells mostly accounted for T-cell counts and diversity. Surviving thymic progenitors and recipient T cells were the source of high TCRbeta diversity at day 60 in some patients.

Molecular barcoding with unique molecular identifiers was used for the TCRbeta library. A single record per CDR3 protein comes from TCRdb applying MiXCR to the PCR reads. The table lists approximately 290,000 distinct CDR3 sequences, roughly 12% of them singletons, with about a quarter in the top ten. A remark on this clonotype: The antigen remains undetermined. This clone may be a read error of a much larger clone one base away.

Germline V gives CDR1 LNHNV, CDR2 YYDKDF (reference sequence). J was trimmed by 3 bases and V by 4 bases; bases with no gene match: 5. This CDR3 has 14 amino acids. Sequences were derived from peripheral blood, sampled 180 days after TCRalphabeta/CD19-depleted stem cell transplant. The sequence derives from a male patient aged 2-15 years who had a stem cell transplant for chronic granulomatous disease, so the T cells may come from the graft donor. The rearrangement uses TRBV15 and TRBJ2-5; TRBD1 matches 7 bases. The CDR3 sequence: CATSIDREKETQYF. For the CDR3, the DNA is TGTGCCACCAGCATAGACAGGGAGAAAGAGACCCAGTACTTC.